One sample yielded the 26 T cell receptor beta chains listed below, sequenced in a study of T-cell memory formation after mild COVID-19. TCRdb passed the 5' RACE reads through MiXCR, listing each CDR3 protein once. The repertoire has 400,000 to 500,000 distinct CDR3 sequences, more than 15% of them found once; the top ten carry around a fifth. Sequenced material: PBMCs or a T cell subset sorted from them (not recorded which). The receptors here all came from a young man who had mild COVID-19 (a few samples of this study predate the infection). Cell type and time point are not known.

This clonotype has only a few counts. V is TRBV6-2 or TRBV6-3 and J is TRBJ2-7, with 9 bases identical to TRBD2. There are 15 residues in the CDR3. Trimming cost V 2 bases and J 0 bases; bases outside gene matches: 2. Per germline, CDR1 MNHEY and CDR2 SVGEGT. The CDR3, as DNA: TGTGCCAGCAGTTACGCGGGACTAGCCTCCTACGAGCAGTACGTC. Encoded protein: CASSYAGLASYEQYV.

This sequence joins TRBV18 and TRBJ1-1, with a weak D call TRBD1 (5 bases). The germline CDR1 and CDR2 sequences are KGHSH and LQKENI. V dropped 4 bases and J dropped 4 bases, with 13 bases sitting between them. There are 14 residues in the CDR3. In DNA, the CDR3 is TGTGCCAGCTCACAAGGGACCTTGACCACTGAAGCTTTCTTT. Encoded protein: CASSQGTLTTEAFF. The entire variable domain, with the rest obtained from reference TRBV18 and TRBJ1-1, is as follows: NAGVMQNPRHLVRRRGQEARLRCSPMKGHSHVYWYRQLPEEGLKFMVYLQKENIIDESGMPKERFSAEFPKEGPSILRIQQVVRGDSAAYFCASSQGTLTTEAFFGQGTRLTVV.

This chain links TRBV20-1 with TRBJ2-3; D is uncertain. The CDR3 is 16 amino acids. The germline V and J ends were trimmed by 3 bases and 0 bases, with 16 bases remaining between them. Germline CDR1 DFQATT, CDR2 SNEGSKA (reference sequence). This CDR3 reads CSASPLGISSTDTQYF. The CDR3 bases are TGCAGTGCTAGCCCCCTGGGGATTTCTAGCACAGATACGCAGTATTTT.

The genes are TRBV18 and TRBJ2-5; D possibly corresponds to TRBD1 (5 bases). The V gene lost 3 bases and the J gene lost 5 bases, with 10 bases spanning the gap. The CDR3 spans 13 residues. Germline V lookup: CDR1 KGHSH, CDR2 LQKENI. This CDR3 reads CASSPGPMETQYF. The CDR3 bases are TGTGCCAGCTCACCGGGGCCCATGGAGACCCAGTACTTC.

The rearrangement links TRBV28 to TRBJ2-2, with unresolved D. The CDR3 length is 12 residues. Between the trimmed V and J ends, which lost 5 bases and 4 bases, there was a span of 5 bases. Germline-derived CDR1 and CDR2 are MDHEN and SYDVKM. The CDR3 sequence is CASSPSTGELFF. Here the CDR3 DNA reads TGTGCCAGCAGTCCTTCCACCGGGGAGCTGTTTTTT.

The chain links TRBV12-3 or TRBV12-4 to TRBJ2-5; 7 nucleotides align to TRBD1. The CDR3 has 14 residues. The J segment lost 4 bases and the V segment lost 6 bases, leaving 8 bases of the junction unmatched. The chain's CDR3 is CASSRDRVGETQYF. As DNA, the CDR3 is TGTGCCAGCAGCCGCGACAGGGTAGGAGAGACCCAGTACTTC.

J is TRBJ2-3 and V is TRBV5-5; D unclear. This CDR3 has 15 residues. Germline assignment: CDR1 SGHKS and CDR2 YYEKEE (reference sequence). Trimming cost V 1 base and J 2 bases, with 11 bases left between them. This CDR3 is CASSLSRGPTDTQYF. The CDR3 nucleotides read TGTGCCAGCAGCTTGAGTAGAGGCCCCACAGATACGCAGTATTTT.

This clonotype was observed a few times. This chain connects TRBV4-3 to TRBJ1-2; 8 nucleotides line up with TRBD1. Germline V gene sequence: CDR1 LGHNA, CDR2 YSLEER. The CDR3 spans 15 residues. The trim removed 0 bases at V and 5 bases at J, leaving 5 bases unmatched. The CDR3 nucleotides read TGCGCCAGCAGCCAAGAGGGGACAGGACCATATGGCTACACCTTC. Residues: CASSQEGTGPYGYTF.

This clonotype was observed a handful of times. The rearrangement links TRBV19 to TRBJ1-5; D is uncertain. The CDR3 length is 13 residues. Germline V CDR1 and CDR2: LNHDA, SQIVND (reference sequence). The V and J ends lost 4 bases and 6 bases respectively, with 10 bases between them. The CDR3 is CASSTSTGQPQHF. The CDR3 DNA is TGTGCCAGTAGTACCAGCACCGGTCAGCCCCAGCATTTT.

This clonotype was counted a few times. This chain joins TRBV2 and TRBJ2-3, with TRBD2 as a possible D gene (5 bases). The CDR3 totals 14 residues. Germline CDR1 is SNHLY and CDR2 is FYNNEI. V gave up 8 bases and J gave up 3 bases, with 15 bases separating them. In nucleotides, the CDR3 is TGTGCCAGCCTCCAGGAGGCCAGGACAGATACGCAGTATTTT. It encodes CASLQEARTDTQYF.

The rearrangement joins TRBV9 to TRBJ1-2; maybe TRBD1 (6 bases). The CDR3 is 14 amino acids. Germline lookup yields CDR1 SGDLS and CDR2 YYNGEE. Deletions cut 3 bases from V and 5 bases from J, with 14 bases between. DNA of the CDR3: TGTGCCAGCAGCGCTCTGGGGGGGCAGTATGGCTACACCTTC. Protein: CASSALGGQYGYTF.

V gene TRBV14 combines with J gene TRBJ1-6; D remains unclear. The CDR3 is made up of 18 amino acids. CDR1 and CDR2 (germline): SGHDN, FVKESK. Trimming cost V 0 bases and J 0 bases, with 12 bases left between them. CDR3 sequence (DNA): TGTGCCAGCAGCCAAGACGTCGGAGCCAGCTCCTATAATTCACCCCTCCACTTT. This sequence encodes CASSQDVGASSYNSPLHF.

The chain couples TRBV27 to TRBJ2-1; 13 positions match TRBD2. Germline-derived CDR1 and CDR2 are MNHEY and SMNVEV (reference sequence). The junction had 6 bases not matched to a gene; V was cut back by 6 bases and J by 7 bases. The CDR3 is 15 residues long. The CDR3 is CASSPGTSGVNEQFF. The CDR3 nucleotides are TGTGCCAGCAGCCCCGGGACTAGCGGGGTTAATGAGCAGTTCTTC.

This clonotype was seen at least ten times. The rearrangement links TRBV4-3 to TRBJ2-3; D assignment may be TRBD1 or TRBD2 (5 bases each). Trimming stripped 1 base from V and 4 bases from J, with 18 bases between. The CDR3 runs 17 residues. Germline loops: CDR1 LGHNA, CDR2 YSLEER. CDR3: CASSQGAGTSGADTQYF. The CDR3, as DNA: TGCGCCAGCAGCCAAGGGGCCGGGACCTCGGGCGCAGATACGCAGTATTTT.

This clonotype has a handful of counts. CDR3 sequence: CSVGGSSYNEQFF. DNA of the CDR3: TGCAGCGTTGGCGGGAGCTCCTACAATGAGCAGTTCTTC. The rearrangement uses TRBV29-1 and TRBJ2-1; TRBD2 matches 7 bases. Germline V gives CDR1 SQVTM, CDR2 ANQGSEA. The junction had 0 bases not matched to a gene; V was cut back by 4 bases and J by 0 bases. CDR3 length: 13 residues.

The sample holds a few counts of this clonotype. The chain couples TRBV12-3 or TRBV12-4 to TRBJ1-4; D ambiguous. The CDR3 runs to 16 residues. V lost 5 bases and J 4 bases, leaving 17 bases between the germline ends. The CDR3 protein is CASSPRTVSLNEKLFF. CDR3 coding DNA: TGTGCCAGCAGTCCAAGGACCGTATCCCTTAATGAAAAACTGTTTTTT.

This clonotype was picked up a small number of times. V gene TRBV5-1 combines with J gene TRBJ1-1; 10 bases map to TRBD1. With V trimmed by 3 bases and J by 0 bases, 2 bases remained unmatched. The CDR3 totals 15 residues. In germline, CDR1 is SGHRS, CDR2 YFSETQ. In DNA, the CDR3 is TGCGCCAGCAGCTCCGGGACAGGGGTGAACACTGAAGCTTTCTTT. It yields the protein CASSSGTGVNTEAFF.

There are many counts of this clonotype. The chain is built from TRBV7-3 and TRBJ2-5; TRBD2 might be the D (5 bases). This CDR3 spans 15 amino acids. V was clipped by 4 bases and J by 0 bases, with 12 bases between them. Germline CDR1 SGHTA, CDR2 FQGTGA. Here the CDR3 reads CASSSRTGYQETQYF. The CDR3 nucleotides read TGTGCCAGCAGCTCAAGGACGGGGTACCAAGAGACCCAGTACTTC.

The rearrangement uses TRBV29-1 and TRBJ2-7; D unresolved. Germline V gene lookup returns CDR1 SQVTM and CDR2 ANQGSEA. CDR3 length: 11 residues. The V gene lost 4 bases and the J gene lost 5 bases, with 9 bases spanning the gap. The CDR3 spells CSVVPGDEQYV. CDR3 DNA sequence: TGCAGCGTTGTTCCCGGAGACGAGCAGTACGTC.

The chain combines TRBV5-1 with TRBJ1-1; D is possibly TRBD1 (6 bases). This CDR3 contains 17 residues. Trimming took off 0 bases at V and 0 bases at J, with 15 bases between the two ends. CDR1 SGHRS and CDR2 YFSETQ come from the germline V gene. For the CDR3, the DNA is TGCGCCAGCAGCTTGGCCGGCAGGGGAATAATGAACACTGAAGCTTTCTTT. This translates into CASSLAGRGIMNTEAFF.

This clonotype appeared many times. The V gene is TRBV4-1, the J gene TRBJ2-5; D gene ambiguous. From germline, CDR1 is MGHRA and CDR2 YSYEKL. V was clipped by 4 bases and J by 3 bases, with 9 bases between them. The CDR3 sequence is 13 residues long. CDR3 DNA sequence: TGCGCCAGCAGCCGCCGAGGCGAAGAGACCCAGTACTTC. Protein: CASSRRGEETQYF.

This clonotype has a handful of counts. The V and J genes are TRBV15 and TRBJ1-2; TRBD1 is a possible D gene (6 bases). CDR1 and CDR2 (germline): LNHNV, YYDKDF (reference sequence). The germline V and J ends were trimmed by 5 bases and 8 bases, with 15 bases remaining between them. The CDR3 runs to 13 residues. CDR3 bases: TGTGCCACCAGCTTCACGGGGGCCGGAGGCTACACCTTC. Its protein is CATSFTGAGGYTF.

CDR3: CAIPTVLDTQYF. CDR3 in DNA: TGTGCCATCCCGACAGTACTTGATACGCAGTATTTT. The rearrangement joins TRBV7-9 to TRBJ2-3, with a possible D match to TRBD1 (5 bases). The CDR3 is made up of 12 amino acids. Trimming took off 10 bases at V and 6 bases at J, with 14 bases between the two ends. Germline-derived CDR1 and CDR2 are SEHNR and FQNEAQ (reference sequence).

This clonotype was seen a few times. The rearrangement joins TRBV7-2 to TRBJ1-1; no definite D call. Trimming took 2 bases from V and 3 from J, leaving 10 bases between them. This CDR3 region has 14 residues. Germline V gene data show CDR1 as SGHTA and CDR2 as FQGNSA. CDR3: CASSLNSGYTEAFF. CDR3 bases: TGTGCCAGCAGCTTAAACTCGGGGTACACTGAAGCTTTCTTT.

V is TRBV3-1 and J is TRBJ2-3, with 10 bases identical to TRBD2. V gave up 1 base and J gave up 6 bases; unmatched junction bases: 13. The germline CDR1 and CDR2 sequences are LGHDT and YNNKEL (reference sequence). This CDR3 has 18 amino acids. CDR3 DNA: TGTGCCAGCAGCCAAGCGTTCCAGCGGGGGGGCATCCGGGATACGCAGTATTTT. Translating gives CASSQAFQRGGIRDTQYF.

J is TRBJ2-2 and V is TRBV6-2 or TRBV6-3; D is unresolved. V gave up 7 bases and J gave up 8 bases, with 5 bases separating them. The CDR3 covers 10 residues. The germline V gene encodes CDR1 MNHEY and CDR2 SVGEGT. CDR3 bases: TGTGCCAGCAAAAGGGGGGAGCTGTTTTTT. Residues: CASKRGELFF.